What follows are 24 T cell receptor beta chains derived from one specimen sequenced in a study of CD8 T cells in ankylosing spondylitis. TCRdb redid the calling of the 5' RACE reads with MiXCR, one entry per CDR3 protein. The table records about 140,000 distinct CDR3 sequences, roughly 8.4% of them present only once. The sequenced sample consisted of synovial fluid, either unsorted or a sorted T cell fraction (not recorded which). These receptors were taken from a male donor with ankylosing spondylitis.

The chain has TRBV20-1 and TRBJ2-3, with 10 bases matching TRBD2. CDR3 size: 14 residues. Germline CDR1 reads DFQATT; CDR2 reads SNEGSKA (reference sequence). V dropped 6 bases and J dropped 3; count of bases not matched to a gene: 6. In nucleotides, the CDR3 is TGCAGTGCCCCGGGGGGACTAGCGACAGATACGCAGTATTTT. It codes for CSAPGGLATDTQYF.

At least ten counts were recorded for this clonotype. In DNA, the CDR3 is TGTGCCAGCAGACGACAGGCCGATTCCTACGAGCAGTACTTC. This sequence encodes CASRRQADSYEQYF. The chain carries TRBV6-1 and TRBJ2-7; weak D call: TRBD1 (6 bases). V lost 6 bases and J 1 base, leaving 13 bases between the germline ends. Germline V gene data show CDR1 as MNHNS and CDR2 as SASEGT. This CDR3 comprises 14 residues.

This clonotype was picked up many times. The chain is built from TRBV20-1 and TRBJ2-3; D not certain. Germline CDR1 reads DFQATT; CDR2 reads SNEGSKA (reference sequence). The CDR3 length is 15 residues. V was shortened by 0 bases and J by 3 bases, with 13 bases between the two germline ends. CDR3 sequence reads: CSARDGRRVTDTQYF. Written as DNA, the CDR3 is TGCAGTGCTAGAGATGGCCGTAGAGTTACAGATACGCAGTATTTT.

This clonotype was counted a few times. The rearrangement joins TRBV5-1 to TRBJ2-3; D possibly matches TRBD1 or TRBD2 (5 bases each). CDR1 and CDR2 from the germline V gene are SGHRS and YFSETQ. V lost 7 bases and J lost 2, with 14 bases in between. The CDR3 sequence is 14 residues long. The CDR3 coding sequence is TGCGCCAGCGGGGGAACTGGGGTCACAGATACGCAGTATTTT. Its translation: CASGGTGVTDTQYF.

In its sample, this clonotype was seen a few times. The V and J genes are TRBV7-2 and TRBJ1-2; D is perhaps TRBD1 (5 bases). Trimming shortened V by 2 bases and J by 5 bases, and 9 bases separated the two germline ends. The CDR3 is made up of 13 amino acids. Germline V gene data show CDR1 as SGHTA and CDR2 as FQGNSA. CDR3 amino acids: CASSLRRVYGYTF. DNA for the CDR3: TGTGCCAGCAGCTTACGCAGGGTATATGGCTACACCTTC.

This clonotype came up a few times. This rearrangement joins TRBV5-8 to TRBJ2-3, with D maybe TRBD1 (5 bases). Deletions cut 6 bases from V and 6 bases from J, with 20 bases between. Looked up from germline, CDR1 is SGHTS and CDR2 is YDEGEE. The CDR3 loop spans 15 amino acids. For the CDR3, the DNA is TGTGCCAGCAACCGAGATGGGGCAAACCGCGATACGCAGTATTTT. Translation: CASNRDGANRDTQYF.

This clonotype has a count of ten or more. The chain has TRBV7-6 and TRBJ1-6, with D maybe TRBD1 (5 bases). The CDR3 contains 14 residues. V was trimmed by 5 bases and J by 7 bases, leaving 12 bases between them. Germline V gives CDR1 SGHVS, CDR2 FNYEAQ. The CDR3: CASSIDRLNSPLHF. The CDR3 nucleotides are TGTGCCAGCAGCATTGACAGACTCAATTCACCCCTCCACTTT. Filled out from reference TRBV7-6 and TRBJ1-6, the complete variable domain reads GAGVSQSPRYKVTKRGQDVALRCDPISGHVSLYWYRQALGQGPEFLTYFNYEAQQDKSGLPNDRFSAERPEGSISTLTIQRTEQRDSAMYRCASSIDRLNSPLHFGNGTRLTVT.

This clonotype has more than one count but fewer than ten. The V gene is TRBV7-9, the J gene TRBJ1-4; 8 bases map to TRBD1. Germline V gene data show CDR1 as SEHNR and CDR2 as FQNEAQ (reference sequence). With 5 bases clipped from V and 7 bases from J, the junction kept 3 bases outside the gene matches. The CDR3 totals 13 residues. The CDR3 sequence is CASSRQGSEKLFF. CDR3 nucleotides: TGTGCCAGCAGCAGACAGGGGAGTGAAAAACTGTTTTTT.

The sample holds many counts of this clonotype. The V gene is TRBV6-2 or TRBV6-3, the J gene TRBJ2-2; perhaps TRBD2 as D (6 bases). Germline CDR1 and CDR2: MNHEY and SVGEGT. V shed 0 bases and J shed 4 bases, with 6 bases lying between them. This CDR3 has 14 residues. The CDR3 region is CASSYSTSTGELFF. The CDR3 DNA is TGTGCCAGCAGTTACTCGACTAGCACCGGGGAGCTGTTTTTT.

This clonotype has a handful of counts. The chain uses TRBV12-3 or TRBV12-4 and TRBJ1-1, with a weak D call TRBD1 (5 bases). V lost 5 bases to trimming and J lost 1 base, with 11 bases between them. This CDR3 has 14 amino acids. The CDR3 sequence: CASSRPTGNTEAFF. In nucleotides, the CDR3 is TGTGCCAGCAGTAGGCCCACAGGGAACACTGAAGCTTTCTTT.

This chain connects TRBV5-5 to TRBJ2-3, with TRBD2 matching over 12 bases. Germline V gives CDR1 SGHKS, CDR2 YYEKEE (reference sequence). J was trimmed by 5 bases and V by 0 bases; bases with no gene match: 10. CDR3 length: 18 residues. The CDR3 reads CASSLAHSLAGGVDTQYF. CDR3 bases: TGTGCCAGCAGCTTGGCCCACTCACTAGCGGGAGGCGTAGATACGCAGTATTTT.

The chain couples TRBV28 to TRBJ1-5, with TRBD1 as a possible D gene (5 bases). V was shortened by 2 bases and J by 2 bases, with 13 bases between the two germline ends. Germline V gene sequence: CDR1 MDHEN, CDR2 SYDVKM. This CDR3 is 16 amino acids long. CDR3 sequence: CASSLGHSAGNQPQHF. CDR3 nucleotide sequence: TGTGCCAGCAGTTTAGGACACTCGGCGGGCAATCAGCCCCAGCATTTT.

Points on this clonotype: Sequence at one end of the junction differs from germline and may be a read error. The gene calls are TRBV10-3 and TRBJ1-2; unclear D gene. Germline V gives CDR1 ENHRY, CDR2 SYGVKD. CDR3 length: 11 amino acids. The CDR3 bases are TGTGCCATCAGTGAGTCGGGCCAACACCAATTC. Amino acids: CAISESGQHQF.

This clonotype was found a few times. J is TRBJ2-7 and V is TRBV21-1; the table calls TRBD1, which could not be checked here. TRBV21-1 is noted as a pseudogene. The CDR3 spans 14 residues. The CDR3 loop reads CASSPRDRHDEQYF. The CDR3, as DNA: TGTGCCAGCAGCCCACGGGACAGGCACGACGAGCAGTACTTC.

The J gene is TRBJ1-4, the V gene TRBV20-1; no definite D call. The CDR3 is 13 amino acids. Per germline, CDR1 DFQATT and CDR2 SNEGSKA (reference sequence). Trimming removed 6 bases at V and 11 bases at J, with 19 bases between. CDR3 loop: CSATVAPVRKLFF. CDR3 bases: TGCAGTGCCACCGTGGCCCCAGTGAGGAAACTGTTTTTT.

This clonotype was seen repeatedly, ten times or more. The chain carries TRBV5-1 and TRBJ2-2, with a possible D match to TRBD1 (5 bases). In germline, CDR1 is SGHRS, CDR2 YFSETQ. The CDR3 spans 15 residues. Trimming stripped 4 bases from V and 2 bases from J, with 12 bases between. CDR3 nucleotide sequence: TGCGCCAGCAGCCTTCAGGGTGGCAACACCGGGGAGCTGTTTTTT. As protein: CASSLQGGNTGELFF.

This clonotype showed up many times. V usage is TRBV6-5 and J usage is TRBJ2-3; D is undetermined. CDR3 size: 15 residues. Trimming cost V 4 bases and J 2 bases, with 13 bases left between them. The germline V gene has CDR1 MNHEY and CDR2 SVGAGI. The DNA for the CDR3 is TGTGCCAGCAGTTTAGCCGACGGGCACACAGATACGCAGTATTTT. Translated, it gives CASSLADGHTDTQYF.

This clonotype was picked up a small number of times. The J gene is TRBJ2-1, the V gene TRBV25-1; TRBD2 matches at 7 bases. The CDR3 is made up of 15 amino acids. Germline CDR1 reads MGHDK; CDR2 reads SYGVNS. V gave up 3 bases and J gave up 7 bases; unmatched junction bases: 9. DNA for the CDR3: TGTGCCAGCAGTGATTGGGCGGGAGCGACAAATGAGCAGTTCTTC. Translating it yields CASSDWAGATNEQFF.

This chain uses TRBV28 with TRBJ2-1, with 9 bases lining up with TRBD1. Trimming cost V 6 bases and J 15 bases; bases outside gene matches: 12. The CDR3 is 13 amino acids. Per the germline V gene, CDR1 is MDHEN and CDR2 is SYDVKM. The CDR3 here is CASSPNRGLNTFF. The CDR3 coding sequence is TGTGCCAGCAGCCCAAACAGGGGGCTCAACACGTTCTTC.

The chain joins TRBV28 to TRBJ2-1; the D call may be TRBD1 or TRBD2 (5 bases each). The germline gives CDR1 MDHEN, CDR2 SYDVKM. V lost 8 bases, J lost 4 bases, and 21 bases lay in between. There are 16 residues in the CDR3. CDR3 sequence (DNA): TGTGCCAGCGAATCGGGACGGGGCAGGGTTTACAATGAGCAGTTCTTC. It translates to CASESGRGRVYNEQFF.

The chain couples TRBV5-1 to TRBJ2-1; D may be TRBD1 (5 bases). Trimming cost V 0 bases and J 10 bases, with 14 bases left between them. There are 14 residues in the CDR3. Germline assignment: CDR1 SGHRS and CDR2 YFSETQ. The CDR3 protein is CASSLAGLRFEQFF. The CDR3 coding sequence is TGCGCCAGCAGCTTGGCAGGGCTTCGTTTCGAGCAGTTCTTC.

This clonotype came up a few times. The chain carries TRBV10-3 and TRBJ1-2; D is perhaps TRBD1 (5 bases). The germline V and J ends were trimmed by 0 bases and 7 bases, with 12 bases remaining between them. This CDR3 is built from 14 residues. CDR1 is ENHRY, CDR2 SYGVKD, per germline. DNA of the CDR3: TGTGCCATCAGTGAGTCAGCGACAGATCTTGGCTACACCTTC. This translates into CAISESATDLGYTF.

This clonotype was seen many times. The chain uses TRBV5-1 and TRBJ2-1; 7 bases line up with TRBD2. The CDR3 extends over 13 amino acids. The ends lost 2 bases at V and 7 bases at J; junction bases unmatched: 3. CDR1 is SGHRS, CDR2 YFSETQ, per germline. The DNA of the CDR3 is TGCGCCAGCAGCTTAAATAGCGGGAATGAGCAGTTCTTC. Protein: CASSLNSGNEQFF.

This clonotype was seen repeatedly, ten times or more. DNA of the CDR3: TGCAGTGCTAGACGGGGGGGAAGCACAGATACGCAGTATTTT. Its protein is CSARRGGSTDTQYF. The chain combines TRBV20-1 with TRBJ2-3; 8 bases align to TRBD2. Germline V gene sequence: CDR1 DFQATT, CDR2 SNEGSKA (reference sequence). The CDR3 length is 14 residues. V lost 2 bases and J lost 0; bases outside the gene matches: 1.